This is a list of T cell receptor beta chains from one sample in a study of cytomegalovirus exposure and HLA in healthy donors. Measured with immunoSEQ multiplex PCR; TCRdb has only the in-frame clones, and not every one. Of around 80,000 clones listed, around 60% are singletons. The specimen was PBMCs. The origin of the receptors is a male donor in good health and CMV-seropositive. Each CDR3 is given with its conserved first and last residue. The order of the fields is clone size, V gene, J gene, D gene, CDR3 DNA, CDR3 protein. D genes are given only for firm matches. Not all rows give a size; the values are once, few, many and, for expanded clones, a class.

-,TRBV6-1,TRBJ1-4,-,TGTGCCAGCAGTGATCGGAAGGGGATCGAAAAACTGTTTTTT,CASSDRKGIEKLFF
-,TRBV5-1,TRBJ1-4,-,TGCGCCAGCAGCCTAGACAGGCCTGCAACTAATGAAAAACTGTTTTTT,CASSLDRPATNEKLFF
-,TRBV28,TRBJ2-1,TRBD2,TGTGCCAGCAGCCGAACGGGAGGTGGTTATGAGCAGTTCTTC,CASSRTGGGYEQFF
-,TRBV9,TRBJ2-1,TRBD2,TGTGCCAGCAGCAACGGGGGGGGACTAGCTGACAATGAGCAGTTCTTC,CASSNGGGLADNEQFF
-,TRBV15,TRBJ1-1,-,TGTGCCACCAGCAGAGATTATCGGAACACTGAAGCTTTCTTT,CATSRDYRNTEAFF
-,TRBV28,TRBJ2-2,TRBD2,TGTGCCAGCAGGCTAGCGGGCGACACCGGGGAGCTGTTTTTT,CASRLAGDTGELFF
-,TRBV19,TRBJ1-5,TRBD1,TGTGCCAGTACCACAGGGGGCAATCAGCCCCAGCATTTT,CASTTGGNQPQHF
few,TRBV6-1,TRBJ1-1,-,TGTGCCAGCACCCCCGGGGTACGGACTGAAGCTTTCTTT,CASTPGVRTEAFF
few,TRBV27,TRBJ1-1,TRBD1,TGTGCCAGCAGTCCGGGGACAGGGCCTGAAGCTTTCTTT,CASSPGTGPEAFF
-,TRBV28,TRBJ2-3,-,TGTGCCAGCAGTCTCTCACTGAGGGGCACAGATACGCAGTATTTT,CASSLSLRGTDTQYF
-,TRBV7-8,TRBJ2-7,-,TGTGCCAGCAGCTTAGCTGGGGGCTCGAAGGGATGGGAGCAGTACTTC,CASSLAGGSKGWEQYF
-,TRBV19,TRBJ1-1,TRBD1,TGTGCCAGTAGTATGGACAGGGCAACTGAAGCTTTCTTT,CASSMDRATEAFF
-,TRBV10-3,TRBJ1-1,TRBD1,TGTGCCATCAGTCCCGGGGACAGGCGTCTTAACGAAGCTTTCTTT,CAISPGDRRLNEAFF
-,TRBV27,TRBJ1-4,-,TGTGCCAGCAGTTTATCGGACAGTGGAAAACTGTTTTTT,CASSLSDSGKLFF
many,TRBV15,TRBJ1-4,-,TGTGCCACCAGCAGAGTTTTGGAAGGCGGTGAAAAACTGTTTTTT,CATSRVLEGGEKLFF
once,TRBV6-5,TRBJ2-7,TRBD1,TGTGCCAGCAGAAGATGGGACAGAGTTGGCTACGAGCAGTACTTC,CASRRWDRVGYEQYF
-,TRBV7-9,TRBJ2-7,-,TGTGCCAGCAGCCCTTCAAGTGGGAGGGGGGACTACGAGCAGTACTTC,CASSPSSGRGDYEQYF
-,TRBV30,TRBJ2-7,-,TGTGCCTGGAGTGTTGCGGGCAGGAGCTCCTACGAGCAGTACTTC,CAWSVAGRSSYEQYF